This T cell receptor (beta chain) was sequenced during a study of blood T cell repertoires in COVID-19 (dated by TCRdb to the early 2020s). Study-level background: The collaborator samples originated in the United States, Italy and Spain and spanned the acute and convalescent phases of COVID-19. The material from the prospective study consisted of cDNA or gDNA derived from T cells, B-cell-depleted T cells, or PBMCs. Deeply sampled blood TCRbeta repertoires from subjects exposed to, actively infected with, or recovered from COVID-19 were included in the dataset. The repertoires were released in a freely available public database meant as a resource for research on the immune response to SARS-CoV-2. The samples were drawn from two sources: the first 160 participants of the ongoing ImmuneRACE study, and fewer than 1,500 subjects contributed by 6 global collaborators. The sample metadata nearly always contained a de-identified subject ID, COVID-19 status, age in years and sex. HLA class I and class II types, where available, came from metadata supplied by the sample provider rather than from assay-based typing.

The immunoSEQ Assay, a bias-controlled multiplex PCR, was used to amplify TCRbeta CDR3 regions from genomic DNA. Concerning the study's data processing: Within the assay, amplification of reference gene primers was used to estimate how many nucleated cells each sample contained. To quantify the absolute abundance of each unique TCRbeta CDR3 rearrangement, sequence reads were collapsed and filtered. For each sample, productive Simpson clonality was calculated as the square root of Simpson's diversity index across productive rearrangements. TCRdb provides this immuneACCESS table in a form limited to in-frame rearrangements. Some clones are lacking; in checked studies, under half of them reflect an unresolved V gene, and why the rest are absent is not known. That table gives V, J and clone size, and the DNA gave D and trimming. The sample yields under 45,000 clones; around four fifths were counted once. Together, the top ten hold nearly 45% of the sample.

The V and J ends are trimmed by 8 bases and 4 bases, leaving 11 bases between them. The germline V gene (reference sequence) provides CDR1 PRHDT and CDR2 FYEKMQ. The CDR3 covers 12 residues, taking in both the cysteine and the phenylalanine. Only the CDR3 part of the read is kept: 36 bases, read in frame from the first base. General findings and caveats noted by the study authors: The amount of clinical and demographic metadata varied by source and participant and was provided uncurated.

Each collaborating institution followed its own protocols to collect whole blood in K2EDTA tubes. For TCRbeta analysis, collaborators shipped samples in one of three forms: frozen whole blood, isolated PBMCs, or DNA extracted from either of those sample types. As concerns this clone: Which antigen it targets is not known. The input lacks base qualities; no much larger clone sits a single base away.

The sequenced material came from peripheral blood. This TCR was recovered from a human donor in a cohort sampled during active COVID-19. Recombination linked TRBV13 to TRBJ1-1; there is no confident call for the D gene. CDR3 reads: CASRERSTEAFF. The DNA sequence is TGTGCCAGCCGGGAGAGGAGCACTGAAGCTTTCTTT.